The T cell receptor beta chain described here comes from a study of graft-versus-host responses after intestinal transplantation (dated by TCRdb to the early 2020s). For the study in its entirety: Recipients received multivisceral, liver-intestinal, or isolated intestinal transplants. All recipients received anti-thymocyte globulin induction followed by maintenance tacrolimus and steroids for 3 to 4 years. After intestinal transplantation, graft-versus-host and host-versus-graft alloreactive T cell clones were followed in the graft, circulation and bone marrow using bulk TCR-beta CDR3 sequencing. Alloreactive clones were identified by sequencing pre-transplant mixed lymphocyte reaction products and comparing them with unstimulated pre-transplant donor and recipient T cells. The cohort enrolled 24 intestinal transplant recipients including one retransplant, and a few patients lacking pretransplant specimens were excluded. Donor T cell macrochimerism was defined as a peak of at least 4% donor T cells among recipient peripheral blood mononuclear cells. Instead of going to the commercial service, samples from a few later patients were sequenced in-house on an Illumina MiSeq and processed with MiXCR.

In the case of this clone: Its antigen is not yet known. No clone much larger than this one lies a single base away; base qualities are absent.

The receptor library was made with the immunoSEQ multiplex PCR assay. In most patients, genomic DNA was isolated using the Qiagen DNeasy Blood and Tissue Kit and sent frozen to Adaptive Biotechnologies for TCR sequencing. High-throughput TCR-beta CDR3 sequencing of genomic DNA from most patients was performed by Adaptive Biotechnologies. Regarding the original processing steps: Adaptive's ImmunoSEQ software was the source of the TCR sequencing data for roughly 19 patients, while a few other patients were processed with MiXCR and VDJtools. To correct CD4 versus CD8 sorting errors, any sequence found in both subsets at a frequency ratio below 5:1 was removed. CDR3 nucleotide sequences shared by donor and recipient were removed because the origin of these sequences could not be assigned. To be classed as alloreactive, a clone needed at least 2-fold expansion over unstimulated cells and a minimum CFSE-low frequency of 0.002% (template counts) or 0.001% (read counts). Clones were considered mappable if detected in sequenced pre-transplant spleen, lymph node, or MLR CFSE-low populations of the donor or recipient. The cumulative frequency of alloreactive clones was calculated as a percentage of all sequences, weighted by copy number. TCRdb provides this immuneACCESS table in a form limited to in-frame rearrangements. Some clones are lacking; in checked studies, under half of them reflect an unresolved V gene, and why the rest are absent is not known. The DNA was the basis for D and trimming; V, J and clone size are from that table. The sample table records just over 85,000 clones; 85% to 95% of these occur just once. The ten most abundant clones make up about 0.44% of the sample.

Trimming accounts for 0 bases at V and 6 bases at J, while the number of junction bases matched to no gene is 8. Counted from cysteine to phenylalanine, this CDR3 has 15 amino acids. The kept DNA is CDR3 alone, 45 bases in frame from the first base. Reading the germline V gene gives CDR1 SGHRS and CDR2 YFSETQ. Beyond this particular receptor, the publication reports: Peak levels of circulating GvH clones were associated with declines in HvG clones early after transplant. The conclusions were limited by the relatively low number and heterogeneity of the intestinal transplant patients. GvH clones were detected in recipient bone marrow, and some appeared earlier in ileal mucosa or blood, consistent with an intestinal mucosal origin. In patients with donor T cell macrochimerism, the allografts had high GvH to HvG T cell clonal ratios.

What this sample's time point label stands for: cells obtained before transplantation from donor or recipient. CD3+CD4+ and CD3+CD8+ populations were FACS-sorted from unstimulated pre-transplant donor and recipient cells taken from spleen or lymph nodes. The starting material was unstimulated CD8+ T cells sorted from spleen or lymph node cells, obtained before transplant. The sequence joins TRBV5-1 to TRBJ1-2, with 7 bases aligning to TRBD1. The sequence was collected from a human donor who was the organ donor for an intestinal transplant. The DNA sequence is given as TGCGCCAGCAGCTTGGAGGACAGGTATGAGGATGGCTACACCTTC. The translation is CASSLEDRYEDGYTF.